Listed here is a single T cell receptor beta chain. CDR3 length equals 17 residues. The germline V gene has CDR1 LGHDT and CDR2 YNNKEL (reference sequence). V was shortened by 2 bases and J by 6 bases, with 17 bases between the two germline ends. Survey-level TCR beta sequencing used the immunoSEQ assay. Assay: immunoSEQ multiplex PCR; the TCRdb copy retains only in-frame clones and omits some. The data show approximately 70,000 clones, 90% to 95% seen once. The chain carries TRBV3-1 (or the pseudogene TRBV3-2) and TRBJ1-6, with unresolved D. The TCR was taken from a man in his forties or fifties with rheumatoid arthritis. Sequencing input: PBMCs. The CDR3 protein is CASSQRISPSLNSPLHF. Here the CDR3 DNA reads TGTGCCAGCAGCCAACGTATCTCGCCCAGCCTTAATTCACCCCTCCACTTT.